A single sample is the source of the 11 T cell receptor beta chains below, sequenced in a study of T cell repertoires in urothelial bladder cancer (dated by TCRdb to the late 2010s). The protocol used for the library was the immunoSEQ multiplex PCR assay. Not all clones reach the TCRdb copy of this immuneACCESS table, which keeps in-frame sequences only. Checked studies attribute under half of the gap to unresolved V genes and leave the rest unexplained. In this sample the table shows more than 9,000 clones, more than 60% of which occur a single time. The ten largest clones represent around 6.5% of the sample. Sequencing was carried out using tumor-infiltrating cells from bladder cancer. These receptors all stem from a human donor with a benign inflammatory bladder lesion.

The chain joins TRBV25-1 to TRBJ1-5; weak D call: TRBD1 (5 bases). This CDR3 is 13 amino acids long. V was shortened by 6 bases and J by 10 bases, with 16 bases between the two germline ends. Germline V CDR1 and CDR2: MGHDK, SYGVNS. The CDR3 loop is CASSQGGGGPQHF. The CDR3 nucleotides are TGTGCCAGCAGCCAGGGTGGGGGGGGACCCCAGCATTTT.

This clone showed up just a few times. The chain is built from TRBV10-3 and TRBJ2-3, with 8 positions matching TRBD1. The trim removed 9 bases at V and 3 bases at J, leaving 5 bases unmatched. The CDR3 is 13 amino acids. Looked up from germline, CDR1 is ENHRY and CDR2 is SYGVKD. The CDR3 region is CAIGQGDTDTQYF. The DNA for the CDR3 is TGTGCCATTGGACAGGGTGATACAGATACGCAGTATTTT.

This clone was recorded a few times. The V gene is TRBV5-1, the J gene TRBJ1-3, with D perhaps TRBD1 (5 bases). This CDR3 is built from 14 residues. Germline loops: CDR1 SGHRS, CDR2 YFSETQ. V was cut by 0 bases and J by 6 bases, with 10 bases left in between. The CDR3 spells CASSLAEGENTIYF. The DNA of the CDR3 is TGCGCCAGCAGCTTGGCCGAAGGGGAAAACACCATATATTTT.

On this clone: The same CDR3 is also encoded by other DNA sequences in this sample. The rearrangement joins TRBV5-1 to TRBJ2-2, with no clear D. The ends were cut back, 0 bases at V and 1 base at J, with 7 bases in the middle. The CDR3 runs to 15 residues. CDR1 is SGHRS, CDR2 YFSETQ, per germline. The CDR3, as DNA: TGCGCCAGCAGCTTGGCAGCAGGGAACACCGGGGAGCTGTTTTTT. Encoded protein: CASSLAAGNTGELFF.

This chain joins TRBV6-6 and TRBJ2-3; D perhaps matches TRBD1 (5 bases). Germline CDR1 is MNHNY and CDR2 is SVGAGI (reference sequence). V shed 2 bases and J shed 1 base, with 10 bases lying between them. CDR3 length equals 15 residues. This CDR3 reads CASSYDTQGTDTQYF. The CDR3 DNA reads TGTGCCAGCAGTTACGATACACAGGGCACAGATACGCAGTATTTT.

The chain recombines TRBV7-2 with TRBJ1-1; no clear D. Per germline, CDR1 SGHTA and CDR2 FQGNSA. V dropped 1 base and J dropped 0 bases, with 6 bases sitting between them. The CDR3 loop spans 14 amino acids. CDR3 coding DNA: TGTGCCAGCAGCTTAGGACCCCTGAACACTGAAGCTTTCTTT. Translation: CASSLGPLNTEAFF.

The V gene is TRBV15, the J gene TRBJ2-7; D is unresolved. The CDR3 totals 13 residues. The V gene lost 0 bases and the J gene lost 4 bases, with 7 bases spanning the gap. CDR1 LNHNV and CDR2 YYDKDF come from the germline V gene (reference sequence). CDR3 amino acids: CATSRDPQYEQYF. Written as DNA, the CDR3 is TGTGCCACCAGCAGAGATCCCCAATACGAGCAGTACTTC.

This clone occurred a few times. CDR3 residues: CASSSSQGGSYNEQFF. The CDR3 coding sequence is TGTGCCAGCAGTTCTTCTCAGGGAGGATCCTACAATGAGCAGTTCTTC. J is TRBJ2-1 and V is TRBV27; TRBD2 might be the D (6 bases). CDR3 length equals 16 residues. V lost 4 bases to trimming and J lost 1 base, with 14 bases between them. Germline CDR1 and CDR2: MNHEY and SMNVEV (reference sequence).

The rearrangement joins TRBV6-6 to TRBJ1-1; D might be TRBD1 (5 bases). This CDR3 comprises 12 residues. Trimming took off 7 bases at V and 1 base at J, with 7 bases between the two ends. CDR1 MNHNY and CDR2 SVGAGI come from the germline V gene (reference sequence). CDR3 coding DNA: TGTGCCAGCAAAAGGGGGAACACTGAAGCTTTCTTT. As protein: CASKRGNTEAFF.

The chain is built from TRBV7-9 and TRBJ1-1; 12 nucleotides align to TRBD1. V lost 6 bases and J lost 1; bases outside the gene matches: 9. The CDR3 totals 17 residues. The germline V gene has CDR1 SEHNR and CDR2 FQNEAQ (reference sequence). The chain's CDR3 is CASRTSGTGGWNTEAFF. CDR3 DNA sequence: TGTGCCAGCAGGACATCCGGGACAGGGGGCTGGAACACTGAAGCTTTCTTT. Full variable domain (remainder filled in from reference TRBV7-9 and TRBJ1-1): DTGVSQNPRHKITKRGQNVTFRCDPISEHNRLYWYRQTLGQGPEFLTYFQNEAQLEKSRLLSDRFSAERPKGSFSTLEIQRTEQGDSAMYLCASRTSGTGGWNTEAFFGQGTRLTVV.

The chain is built from TRBV18 and TRBJ2-1; 7 positions match TRBD1. CDR1 and CDR2 from the germline V gene are KGHSH and LQKENI. The V and J ends lost 2 bases and 3 bases, in that order; junction bases with no gene match: 7. The CDR3 sequence is 16 residues long. The CDR3 DNA reads TGTGCCAGCTCACCATTGGGACAGCAGGACTACAATGAGCAGTTCTTC. It encodes CASSPLGQQDYNEQFF.